This entry lists 15 T cell receptor beta chains sequenced from one sample in a study of shared clonotypes between healthy human individuals. Repertoires were generated with immunoSEQ multiplex PCR, while TCRdb's copy carries only in-frame clones and drops some. The sample consists of approximately 500,000 clones, over 75% of them appearing once. Sequenced sample: PBMCs. These receptors were collected from a woman between 40 and 50 years old in good health. Some clones in this sample may be carry-over from other donors' samples.

The chain has TRBV29-1 and TRBJ2-1; possibly TRBD2 for D (5 bases). The length of the CDR3 is 14 residues. V was cut by 6 bases and J by 8 bases, with 20 bases left in between. Germline V gives CDR1 SQVTM, CDR2 ANQGSEA. The CDR3 is CSVPSGPGVHEQFF. The DNA for the CDR3 is TGCAGCGTCCCCTCGGGCCCCGGGGTCCATGAGCAGTTCTTC.

The chain recombines TRBV6-6 with TRBJ2-7; D tentatively fits TRBD1 or TRBD2 (5 bases each). CDR1 and CDR2 from the germline V gene are MNHNY and SVGAGI (reference sequence). V lost 4 bases and J 3 bases, leaving 13 bases between the germline ends. The CDR3 contains 14 residues. The CDR3 here is CASSSAGTHYEQYF. The CDR3 bases are TGTGCCAGCAGTTCAGCCGGGACGCACTACGAGCAGTACTTC.

For this clone: A read error likely explains this, since a far larger clone differs by one base. This chain joins TRBV29-1 and TRBJ2-7; a possible D gene is TRBD2 (6 bases). CDR1 and CDR2 from the germline V gene are SQVTM and ANQGSEA. The CDR3 runs to 13 residues. V lost 4 bases and J lost 4, with 14 bases in between. The CDR3 nucleotides are TGCAGCGTTGTACTTGAGGGAGGATACGAGCAGTACTTC. It translates to CSVVLEGGYEQYF.

The chain has TRBV30 and TRBJ2-5; D might be TRBD2 (5 bases). CDR1 and CDR2 (germline): GTSNPN, SVGIG (reference sequence). Trimming pared 4 bases from V and 2 bases from J, leaving 8 bases between. The CDR3 totals 12 residues. CDR3 sequence reads: CAWNSGQETQYF. The CDR3 region has the DNA TGTGCCTGGAACAGCGGTCAAGAGACCCAGTACTTC.

The chain carries TRBV30 and TRBJ1-1; 7 nucleotides agree with TRBD1. This CDR3 is built from 14 residues. The V gene's germline CDR1 is GTSNPN and CDR2 SVGIG (reference sequence). The V segment lost 5 bases and the J segment 7 bases; nucleotides outside the gene matches: 13. CDR3 in amino acids: CAWATGTATNEAFF. The CDR3 DNA sequence: TGTGCCTGGGCAACGGGGACAGCGACGAATGAAGCTTTCTTT.

There are a few counts of this clone. The chain recombines TRBV28 with TRBJ2-1; D may be TRBD1 (5 bases). Germline loops: CDR1 MDHEN, CDR2 SYDVKM. CDR3 length: 14 amino acids. Trimming stripped 2 bases from V and 6 bases from J, with 11 bases between. In nucleotides, the CDR3 is TGTGCCAGCAGTTTACAGTGGACATCCAATGAGCAGTTCTTC. Translation: CASSLQWTSNEQFF.

Note on this clone: Given a far larger clone just one base away, this is likely a sequencing read error. The gene calls are TRBV5-1 and TRBJ2-7; D unclear. Germline loops: CDR1 SGHRS, CDR2 YFSETQ. The CDR3 loop spans 14 amino acids. The CDR3 DNA sequence: TGCGCCAGCAGCTCACTGACAAGCTCCTACAAGCAGTACTTC. It yields the protein CASSSLTSSYKQYF.

This sequence joins TRBV25-1 and TRBJ2-3, with TRBD1 identical over 7 bases. In germline, CDR1 is MGHDK, CDR2 SYGVNS. The CDR3 runs to 15 residues. V was pared by 10 bases and J by 0 bases, with 10 bases of the junction left unmatched. In nucleotides, the CDR3 is TGTGCCACCCGTCAGGGGGAAGCGAGCACAGATACGCAGTATTTT. Protein product: CATRQGEASTDTQYF.

The chain employs TRBV5-4 and TRBJ2-1; the match to TRBD2 covers 9 bases. V dropped 3 bases and J dropped 3; count of bases not matched to a gene: 7. Germline V CDR1 and CDR2: SGHNT, YYREEE (reference sequence). The CDR3 sequence is 16 residues long. As DNA, the CDR3 is TGTGCCAGCAGCTCGACTAGCGGCGACCACTACAATGAGCAGTTCTTC. Translation gives CASSSTSGDHYNEQFF. Full variable domain (outside the CDR3, taken from reference TRBV5-4 and TRBJ2-1): ETGVTQSPTHLIKTRGQQVTLRCSSQSGHNTVSWYQQALGQGPQFIFQYYREEENGRGNFPPRFSGLQFPNYSSELNVNALELDDSALYLCASSSTSGDHYNEQFFGPGTRLTVL.

The rearrangement uses TRBV28 and TRBJ1-4; tentatively, D is TRBD1 (6 bases). This CDR3 is 14 amino acids long. CDR1 is MDHEN and CDR2 is SYDVKM in the germline V gene. V lost 3 bases and J lost 7, with 12 bases in between. CDR3 sequence reads: CASSFRGRAEKLFF. CDR3 DNA sequence: TGTGCCAGCAGTTTCCGGGGGCGAGCTGAAAAACTGTTTTTT.

The gene calls are TRBV5-1 and TRBJ2-1; TRBD2 agrees at 13 bases. CDR1 SGHRS and CDR2 YFSETQ come from the germline V gene. The CDR3 runs 13 residues. With 7 bases clipped from V and 8 bases from J, the junction kept 3 bases outside the gene matches. CDR3 DNA: TGCGCCAGCGGACTAGCGGGAGCGGATGAGCAGTTCTTC. Residues: CASGLAGADEQFF.

For this clone: The sample carries other DNA sequences with the same CDR3. This sequence joins TRBV10-1 and TRBJ2-3; D remains ambiguous. Trimming pared 2 bases from V and 1 base from J, leaving 1 base between. The CDR3 runs 12 residues. Germline assignment: CDR1 WNHNN and CDR2 SYGVQD (reference sequence). The CDR3 DNA sequence: TGCGCCAGCAGTGAGGGCACAGATACGCAGTATTTT. Translation gives CASSEGTDTQYF.

CDR3 residues: CASSLGAGSYGYTF. CDR3 DNA sequence: TGTGCCAGCAGCCTTGGGGCAGGCAGCTATGGCTACACCTTC. V gene TRBV7-2 combines with J gene TRBJ1-2; the D gene is possibly TRBD1 (5 bases). This CDR3 region has 14 residues. V was cut by 5 bases and J by 4 bases, with 14 bases left in between. CDR1 SGHTA and CDR2 FQGNSA come from the germline V gene. Full variable domain (missing parts from reference TRBV7-2 and TRBJ1-2): GAGVSQSPSNKVTEKGKDVELRCDPISGHTALYWYRQSLGQGLEFLIYFQGNSAPDKSGLPSDRFSAERTGGSVSTLTIQRTQQEDSAVYLCASSLGAGSYGYTFGSGTRLTVV.

This clone has only one observation. This chain links TRBV9 with TRBJ2-3; the D gene is possibly TRBD1 (5 bases). This CDR3 comprises 15 residues. CDR1 and CDR2 (germline): SGDLS, YYNGEE. The V end was cut by 0 bases, the J end by 2 bases, with 10 bases between. The DNA for the CDR3 is TGTGCCAGCAGCGTAGGAGTGGGGCCCACAGATACGCAGTATTTT. This encodes CASSVGVGPTDTQYF.

Remarks on this clone: A far larger clone is off by one base, so a read error is likely. Other DNA sequences in the sample encode the same CDR3. The chain employs TRBV28 and TRBJ1-1; TRBD1 matches 7 bases. From germline, CDR1 is MDHEN and CDR2 SYDVKM. The CDR3 sequence is 11 residues long. The CDR3 reads CATRDSMWAFF. CDR3 DNA: TGTGCAACCAGGGACAGTATGTGGGCTTTCTTT.